The sequence of this T cell receptor beta chain was determined in a study of T cells in Graves' hyperthyroidism and ophthalmopathy. Amplified TCR beta CDR3 regions came from RNA transcripts. TCR CDR3 regions were first amplified by RT-PCR with HTBI primers. TCRdb re-derived calls from the multiplex PCR reads in MiXCR, one entry per CDR3 protein. The sample holds about 500,000 distinct CDR3 sequences; approximately 16% are singletons and the top ten take about 29%. This clonotype was counted ten times or more. Germline-derived CDR1 and CDR2 are SQVTM and ANQGSEA. The CDR3 runs 12 residues. V lost 4 bases and J lost 4, with 10 bases in between.

The source is a woman in her thirties with Graves' ophthalmopathy. Sequencing was done on a sample of blood. The chain is built from TRBV29-1 and TRBJ1-1; possibly TRBD1 for D (5 bases). The chain's CDR3 is CSVGGRATEAFF. CDR3 coding DNA: TGCAGCGTTGGGGGGAGGGCCACTGAAGCTTTCTTT.